Following are 12 T cell receptor beta chains from one sample sequenced in a study of beta chain features in type 1 diabetes. Study results and limitations: Shortening that was moderate but significant affected the TCRB CDR3s of Type 1 diabetes patients in all four CD4+ subsets.

Reverse transcription of all isolated RNA meant that expressed TCRB transcripts were sequenced. Method: immunoSEQ multiplex PCR; TCRdb's copy keeps in-frame clones and lacks some. The repertoire holds 680,000 or so clones, with around 15% as singletons. No antigen has been assigned to these receptors. The sample comprised naive CD4+ T cells from blood. The source of these receptors is a man aged 18 to 29 with type 1 diabetes.

The chain couples TRBV2 to TRBJ2-2, with D perhaps TRBD1 or TRBD2 (6 bases each). V was pared by 5 bases and J by 2 bases, with 15 bases between. The CDR3 covers 16 residues. CDR1 SNHLY and CDR2 FYNNEI come from the germline V gene. As DNA, the CDR3 is TGTGCCAGCAGTCCCCTCGGGGGCTCCAACACCGGGGAGCTGTTTTTT. Protein product: CASSPLGGSNTGELFF.

V is TRBV18 and J is TRBJ2-2; D remains unclear. The V gene lost 1 base and the J gene lost 0 bases, with 9 bases spanning the gap. CDR3 length: 16 amino acids. CDR1 and CDR2 from the germline V gene are KGHSH and LQKENI. CDR3 loop: CASSPQWHSNTGELFF. The CDR3 region has the DNA TGTGCCAGCTCACCACAGTGGCACTCGAACACCGGGGAGCTGTTTTTT.

The J gene is TRBJ2-7, the V gene TRBV19; D not resolved. Germline CDR1 and CDR2: LNHDA and SQIVND (reference sequence). V gave up 3 bases and J gave up 4 bases, with 10 bases separating them. This CDR3 is 13 amino acids long. The DNA for the CDR3 is TGTGCCAGTAGTATGATCGAGGCATACGAGCAGTACTTC. The encoded protein is CASSMIEAYEQYF.

The chain carries TRBV7-2 and TRBJ1-1; D gene uncertain. The length of the CDR3 is 14 residues. V lost 2 bases and J 6 bases, leaving 13 bases between the germline ends. CDR1 and CDR2 from the germline V gene are SGHTA and FQGNSA. This CDR3 is CASSLRAGKAEAFF. The CDR3 DNA reads as TGTGCCAGCAGCTTAAGAGCGGGAAAGGCTGAAGCTTTCTTT.

This clone was picked up a small number of times. The chain carries TRBV30 and TRBJ1-2; tentative D call: TRBD1 (6 bases). CDR3 size: 15 residues. The V end lost 3 bases, the J end lost 6 bases, and 20 bases lay between the germline ends. The germline V gene has CDR1 GTSNPN and CDR2 SVGIG (reference sequence). CDR3 residues: CAWRDTTTGTHGYTF. The CDR3 nucleotides read TGTGCCTGGAGGGACACAACAACAGGGACCCATGGCTACACCTTC.

This clone was counted between two and nine times. The chain carries TRBV4-1 and TRBJ2-3, with 8 bases matching TRBD1. J lost 6 bases, V lost 4 bases, and 12 bases had no gene match. The germline V gene has CDR1 MGHRA and CDR2 YSYEKL. The CDR3 is made up of 16 amino acids. The DNA of the CDR3 is TGCGCCAGCAGCCCCGTGGACAGGGAGTATTCGGATACGCAGTATTTT. Amino acid sequence: CASSPVDREYSDTQYF.

The gene calls are TRBV7-9 and TRBJ2-6, with D unclear. V shed 3 bases and J shed 4 bases, with 7 bases lying between them. Germline CDR1 is SEHNR and CDR2 is FQNEAQ (reference sequence). The CDR3 is 14 amino acids. The CDR3 spells CASSLAWGANVLTF. The CDR3, as DNA: TGTGCCAGCAGCTTGGCGTGGGGGGCCAACGTCCTGACTTTC.

V usage is TRBV28 and J usage is TRBJ2-7; D possibly matches TRBD1 or TRBD2 (6 bases each). Germline-derived CDR1 and CDR2 are MDHEN and SYDVKM. Between the trimmed V and J ends, which lost 10 bases and 0 bases, there was a span of 16 bases. This CDR3 is built from 14 residues. In DNA form, the CDR3 reads TGTGCCACCCGGGGGCAGGCATTCTCCTACGAGCAGTACTTC. This encodes CATRGQAFSYEQYF. The complete variable domain, with remaining parts taken from reference TRBV28 and TRBJ2-7, reads DVKVTQSSRYLVKRTGEKVFLECVQDMDHENMFWYRQDPGLGLRLIYFSYDVKMKEKGDIPEGYSVSREKKERFSLILESASTNQTSMYLCATRGQAFSYEQYFGPGTRLTVT.

The CDR3 region has the DNA TGTGCCAGCTCGGGGGCCTACGAGCAGTACTTC. Its protein is CASSGAYEQYF. The genes are TRBV7-9 and TRBJ2-7; tentative D call: TRBD2 (6 bases). Germline V gene lookup returns CDR1 SEHNR and CDR2 FQNEAQ (reference sequence). V was shortened by 8 bases and J by 2 bases, with 7 bases between the two germline ends. The CDR3 consists of 11 residues. The full variable domain, its missing parts supplied by reference TRBV7-9 and TRBJ2-7, is DTGVSQNPRHKITKRGQNVTFRCDPISEHNRLYWYRQTLGQGPEFLTYFQNEAQLEKSRLLSDRFSAERPKGSFSTLEIQRTEQGDSAMYLCASSGAYEQYFGPGTRLTVT.

The V and J genes are TRBV9 and TRBJ2-5, with D perhaps matching TRBD2 (5 bases). CDR3 length equals 15 residues. The germline V gene has CDR1 SGDLS and CDR2 YYNGEE. Trimming shortened V by 0 bases and J by 2 bases, and 11 bases separated the two germline ends. The CDR3 region is CASSVDHTGQETQYF. In nucleotides, the CDR3 is TGTGCCAGCAGCGTAGATCACACGGGGCAAGAGACCCAGTACTTC.

This clone was detected a few times. This chain uses TRBV5-4 with TRBJ2-3; TRBD1 aligns across 9 bases. The ends lost 3 bases at V and 6 bases at J; junction bases unmatched: 8. In germline, CDR1 is SGHNT, CDR2 YYREEE (reference sequence). CDR3 length: 15 amino acids. CDR3 coding DNA: TGTGCCAGCAGCTCTCCACAGGGGGCAGGGGATACGCAGTATTTT. This gives the protein CASSSPQGAGDTQYF.

Only a few counts were recorded for this clone. The gene calls are TRBV5-1 and TRBJ1-1; 9 nucleotides line up with TRBD1. The CDR3 totals 15 residues. V lost 2 bases and J lost 4; bases outside the gene matches: 6. From germline, CDR1 is SGHRS and CDR2 YFSETQ. The CDR3 DNA reads TGCGCCAGCAGCTTCTCGGGACAGGGAGGCACTGAAGCTTTCTTT. Protein sequence: CASSFSGQGGTEAFF. The full variable domain, with the rest looked up from reference TRBV5-1 and TRBJ1-1, is KAGVTQTPRYLIKTRGQQVTLSCSPISGHRSVSWYQQTPGQGLQFLFEYFSETQRNKGNFPGRFSGRQFSNSRSEMNVSTLELGDSALYLCASSFSGQGGTEAFFGQGTRLTVV.